The table lists the clone carrying this T cell receptor beta chain with a few counts. The antigen remains undetermined. These data belong to a study of cytomegalovirus exposure and HLA in healthy donors. Findings and limits, study-wide: Among the CMV-associated chains, three were confirmed in vitro as specific for CMV antigens. The study put 160 or so TCR beta chains on its list as cytomegalovirus-associated. Reports showed the classifier diagnosing cytomegalovirus status with high specificity and sensitivity.

The data were produced by immunoSEQ multiplex PCR, yet TCRdb's version contains in-frame clones alone and is incomplete. Of around 130,000 clones listed, about 90% are singletons. The CDR3 runs to 13 residues. Germline CDR1 and CDR2: MNHEY and SVGAGI. V was cut by 4 bases and J by 3 bases, with 10 bases left in between. The gene calls are TRBV6-5 and TRBJ2-7; unclear D gene. The source material was PBMCs. This clonotype was obtained from a young man in good health and CMV-seronegative. CDR3 sequence reads: CASSSTNNYEQYF. DNA for the CDR3: TGTGCCAGCAGTTCGACAAATAACTACGAGCAGTACTTC.